This TCR beta chain was recorded in a study of T cells in women clearing cervical HPV infection. Study information: Controls were women whose single incident HPV16 infection cleared within 12 months without precancer or cancer. Study-level points and caveats: CIN3+ cases had significantly higher TCR richness than controls; evenness did not differ. A classifier using richness and V gene abundances reached an AUC of 0.7 to 0.9.

All participants had a single incident cervical HPV16 infection, and prevalent HPV16 infections were excluded. Remarks on this clone: Antigen: not known. The read terminates 3 residues before the CDR3 end, so the remaining end is supplied by the germline J gene.

The repertoire was sequenced with immunoSEQ multiplex PCR; TCRdb's copy has only in-frame clones and lacks some. The sample totals about 16,000 clones; its top ten clones hold about 7%. CDR3 length: 15 residues. CDR1 is SGHRS and CDR2 is YFSETQ in the germline V gene. V was shortened by 4 bases and J by 2 bases, with 15 bases between the two germline ends. The sequence came from a woman aged 18-70 years with a cervical HPV16 infection that either progressed to CIN3+ or cleared (not recorded which). What was sequenced was blood buffy coat. This chain joins TRBV5-1 and TRBJ1-2; D call uncertain. The CDR3 bases that were read are TGCGCCAGCAGCCCCGAGAATTCCGGGAACTATGGC. Residues: CASSPENSGNYG. The full-length CDR3 reads as CASSPENSGNYGYTF.